The present entry profiles one TCR beta chain with its context. Its antigen is still unknown. Per the germline V gene, CDR1 is MNHEY and CDR2 is SMNVEV (reference sequence). This CDR3 comprises 14 residues. Trimming took off 5 bases at V and 6 bases at J, with 14 bases between the two ends. The sample originates from a study of vaccination and CD4 T cells after COVID-19. Overall study findings and caveats: SARS-CoV-2-reactive clonotypes rose nonsignificantly, with the median going from approximately 21 to 40.

Cultured CD4+ T cell DNA underwent sequencing with the Oncomine TCR Beta short-read assay. TCRdb reprocessed the PCR reads with MiXCR, giving one entry per CDR3 protein. The sample has over 10,000 distinct CDR3 sequences, approximately 50% seen once. Treatment in this sample: roughly ten-day PBMC culture with coronavirus spike peptide pools or control peptides (ViraFEST assay). About 1.9 million PBMCs went into each well for culture with roughly 10 IU/ml IL-2 and about 10 ug/ml peptide pools. The source is a human donor who had recovered from COVID-19. Sequenced input: CD4+ T cells from blood, cultured in vitro. J is TRBJ2-1 and V is TRBV27, with D possibly matching TRBD2 (5 bases). As DNA, the CDR3 is TGTGCCAGCAGTCGCTGGGAGTCCCGCAATGAGCAGTTCTTC. Protein sequence: CASSRWESRNEQFF.